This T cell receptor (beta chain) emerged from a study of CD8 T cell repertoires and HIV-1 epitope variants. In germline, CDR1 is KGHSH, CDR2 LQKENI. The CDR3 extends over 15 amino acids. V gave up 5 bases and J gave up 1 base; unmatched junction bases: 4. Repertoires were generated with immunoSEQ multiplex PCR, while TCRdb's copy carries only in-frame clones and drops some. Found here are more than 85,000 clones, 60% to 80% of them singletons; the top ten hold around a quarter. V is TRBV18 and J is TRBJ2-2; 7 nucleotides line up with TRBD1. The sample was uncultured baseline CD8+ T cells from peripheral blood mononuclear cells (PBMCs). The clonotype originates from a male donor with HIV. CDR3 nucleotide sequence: TGTGCCAGCTCAGGACAGGTCGGGAACACCGGGGAGCTGTTTTTT. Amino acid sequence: CASSGQVGNTGELFF.